A selection of T cell receptor beta chains follows, all from one sample in a study of shared clonotypes between healthy human individuals. Clones were sequenced by immunoSEQ multiplex PCR, and TCRdb holds only the in-frame ones, with some missing. The repertoire has a few million clones, about 92% of them found once; the top ten carry roughly 0.14%. The sample consisted of naive CD4+ T cells sorted from blood. The receptors come from a man younger than 35 in good health. Each CDR3 is given with its conserved first and last residue. The D gene is left open where the match is weak. Size is omitted from some rows. Given values are once, few, many or a class for expanded clones.

length	V	J	D	size	CDR3	DNA
12	TRBV29-1	TRBJ2-7	.	once	CSVEGLTYEQYF	TGCAGCGTTGAAGGGCTGACCTACGAGCAGTACTTC
12	TRBV7-9	TRBJ2-5	TRBD2	.	CASRGGEETQYF	TGTGCCAGCAGGGGGGGGGAAGAGACCCAGTACTTC
12	TRBV30	TRBJ2-7	.	.	CAWRTEPYEQYF	TGTGCCTGGAGGACAGAACCCTACGAGCAGTACTTC
15	TRBV28	TRBJ2-7	TRBD1	.	CASRGPGQGPYEQYF	TGTGCCAGCAGAGGGCCGGGACAGGGGCCCTACGAGCAGTACTTC
16	TRBV5-4	TRBJ2-7	TRBD2	.	CASSGAGALSSYEQYF	TGTGCCAGCAGCGGAGCGGGAGCGTTAAGCTCCTACGAGCAGTACTTC
13	TRBV6-5	TRBJ2-1	.	.	CASSSQRGWGEVF	TGTGCCAGCAGTTCCCAACGGGGGTGGGGAGAGGTCTTC
15	TRBV9	TRBJ2-7	.	.	CASSAAGTPTYEQYF	TGTGCCAGCAGCGCAGCCGGGACCCCGACCTACGAGCAGTACTTC
13	TRBV6-5	TRBJ2-2	.	.	CASTGSNTGELFF	TGTGCCAGCACGGGATCGAACACCGGGGAGCTGTTTTTT
15	TRBV5-1	TRBJ1-1	.	.	CASSPIQSTNTEAFF	TGCGCCAGCAGCCCGATTCAGAGTACCAACACTGAAGCTTTCTTT
15	TRBV4-3	TRBJ2-7	TRBD1	.	CASSQEQGASYEQYF	TGCGCCAGCAGCCAAGAACAGGGGGCCTCCTACGAGCAGTACTTC
13	TRBV30	TRBJ2-2	.	.	CAWSRIGTGELFF	TGTGCCTGGAGCCGGATCGGGACCGGGGAGCTGTTTTTT
17	TRBV5-6	TRBJ2-2	TRBD2	.	CASSYGLAGVYAGELFF	TGTGCCAGCAGCTACGGACTAGCGGGAGTTTACGCCGGGGAGCTGTTTTTT
14	TRBV9	TRBJ1-4	.	.	CASSASQANEKLFF	TGTGCCAGCAGCGCGTCACAAGCTAATGAAAAACTGTTTTTT
14	TRBV27	TRBJ2-3	.	.	CASSLWGATDTQYF	TGTGCCAGCAGTTTGTGGGGGGCGACAGATACGCAGTATTTT
15	TRBV7-2	TRBJ1-1	.	.	CASSATSSAGTEAFF	TGTGCCAGCAGCGCAACCTCGTCGGCAGGGACTGAAGCTTTCTTT
14	TRBV10-3	TRBJ2-7	.	.	CAISSGTGPYEQYF	TGTGCCATCAGTTCCGGGACGGGACCTTACGAGCAGTACTTC
16	TRBV12-2	TRBJ2-3	.	.	CASRLGLAGGTDTQYF	TGTGCAAGTCGCCTAGGACTAGCGGGGGGCACAGATACGCAGTATTTT
14	TRBV15	TRBJ2-5	.	.	CATSRGRSQETQYF	TGTGCCACCAGCAGAGGGCGCAGCCAAGAGACCCAGTACTTC
17	TRBV6-1	TRBJ1-2	.	.	CASSDGRARGISYGYTF	TGTGCCAGCAGTGATGGTCGAGCCCGGGGAATCTCTTATGGCTACACCTTC
14	TRBV4-1	TRBJ2-7	.	.	CASSQDRVTYEQYF	TGCGCCAGCAGCCAAGACAGGGTTACCTACGAGCAGTACTTC
14	TRBV9	TRBJ1-3	.	.	CASSVAVWGNTIYF	TGTGCCAGCAGCGTAGCAGTTTGGGGAAACACCATATATTTT
13	TRBV5-6	TRBJ1-2	.	.	CASSLTQGYGYTF	TGTGCCAGCAGCTTGACTCAGGGTTACGGCTACACCTTC
15	TRBV30	TRBJ2-7	.	.	CAWSEIQGPPYEQYF	TGTGCCTGGAGTGAGATACAGGGCCCCCCCTACGAGCAGTACTTC
17	TRBV5-4	TRBJ1-1	.	.	CASSSLVPPPMNTEAFF	TGTGCCAGCAGCTCCCTAGTACCCCCTCCCATGAACACTGAAGCTTTCTTT
15	TRBV10-3	TRBJ2-1	.	.	CAISEDRIPYNEQFF	TGTGCCATCAGTGAGGACCGCATTCCCTACAATGAGCAGTTCTTC
13	TRBV5-1	TRBJ2-5	TRBD1	.	CASRDSSQETQYF	TGCGCCTCCCGGGACAGCTCCCAAGAGACCCAGTACTTC
13	TRBV28	TRBJ1-2	TRBD1	.	CATPDRSLYGYTF	TGTGCCACTCCGGACAGGTCGCTCTATGGCTACACCTTC
16	TRBV7-9	TRBJ1-4	.	once	CASSLVGEATNEKLFF	TGTGCCAGCAGCTTAGTGGGCGAGGCAACTAATGAAAAACTGTTTTTT